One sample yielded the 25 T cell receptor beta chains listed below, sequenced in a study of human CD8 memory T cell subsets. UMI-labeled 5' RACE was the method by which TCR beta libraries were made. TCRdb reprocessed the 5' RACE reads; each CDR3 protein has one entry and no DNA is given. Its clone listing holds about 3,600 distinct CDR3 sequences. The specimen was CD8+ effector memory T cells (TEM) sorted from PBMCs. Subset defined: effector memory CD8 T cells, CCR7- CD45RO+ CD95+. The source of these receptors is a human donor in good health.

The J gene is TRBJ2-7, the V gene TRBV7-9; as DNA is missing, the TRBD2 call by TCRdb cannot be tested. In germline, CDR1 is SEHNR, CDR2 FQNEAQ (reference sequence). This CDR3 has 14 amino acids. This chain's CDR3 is CASSLDYGSGEQYF. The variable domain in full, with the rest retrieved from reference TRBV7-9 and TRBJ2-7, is DTGVSQNPRHKITKRGQNVTFRCDPISEHNRLYWYRQTLGQGPEFLTYFQNEAQLEKSRLLSDRFSAERPKGSFSTLEIQRTEQGDSAMYLCASSLDYGSGEQYFGPGTRLTVT.

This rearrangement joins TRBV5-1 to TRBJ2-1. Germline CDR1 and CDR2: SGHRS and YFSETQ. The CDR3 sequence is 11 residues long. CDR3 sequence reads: CASSLYNEQFF.

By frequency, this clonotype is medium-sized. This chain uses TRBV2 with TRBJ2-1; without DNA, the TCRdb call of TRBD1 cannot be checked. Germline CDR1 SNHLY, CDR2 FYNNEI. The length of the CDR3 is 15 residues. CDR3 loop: CASSEVSGERNEQFF.

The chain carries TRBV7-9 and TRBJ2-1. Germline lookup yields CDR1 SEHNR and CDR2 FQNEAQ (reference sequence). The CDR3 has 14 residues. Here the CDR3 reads CASSLDLSYNEQFF.

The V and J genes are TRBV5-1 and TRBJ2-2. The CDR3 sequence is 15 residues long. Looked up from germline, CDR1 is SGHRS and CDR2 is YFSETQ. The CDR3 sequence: CASSLRTGRTGELFF.

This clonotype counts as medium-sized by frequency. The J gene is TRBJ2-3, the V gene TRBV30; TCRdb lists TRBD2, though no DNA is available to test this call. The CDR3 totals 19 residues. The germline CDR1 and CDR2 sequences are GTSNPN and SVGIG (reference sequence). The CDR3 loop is CAWSARLGLAGRHTDTQYF.

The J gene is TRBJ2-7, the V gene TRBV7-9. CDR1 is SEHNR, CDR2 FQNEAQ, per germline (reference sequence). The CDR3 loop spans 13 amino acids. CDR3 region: CASNPGAAYEQYF.

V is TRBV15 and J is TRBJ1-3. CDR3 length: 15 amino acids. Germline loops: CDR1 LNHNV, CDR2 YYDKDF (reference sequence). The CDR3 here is CATSRDSVGGNTIYF.

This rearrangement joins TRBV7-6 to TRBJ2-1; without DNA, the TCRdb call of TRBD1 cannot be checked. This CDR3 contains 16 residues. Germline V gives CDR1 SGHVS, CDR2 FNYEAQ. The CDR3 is CASSSRRDQRVNEQFF.

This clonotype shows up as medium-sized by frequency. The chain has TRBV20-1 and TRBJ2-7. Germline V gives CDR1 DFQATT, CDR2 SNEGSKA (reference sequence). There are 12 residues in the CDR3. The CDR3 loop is CSARVSEYEQYF.

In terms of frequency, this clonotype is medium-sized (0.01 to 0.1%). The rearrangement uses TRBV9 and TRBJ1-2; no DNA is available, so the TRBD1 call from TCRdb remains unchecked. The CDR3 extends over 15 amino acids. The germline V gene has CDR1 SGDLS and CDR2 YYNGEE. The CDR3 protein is CASSVEDSRLGGYTF.

The CDR3 here is CASSQARSTEAFF. The genes are TRBV5-8 and TRBJ1-1. Germline assignment: CDR1 SGHTS and CDR2 YDEGEE. The CDR3 is 13 residues long.

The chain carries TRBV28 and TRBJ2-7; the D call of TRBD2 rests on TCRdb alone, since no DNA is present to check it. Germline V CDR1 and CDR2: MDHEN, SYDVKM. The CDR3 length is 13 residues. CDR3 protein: CASSLGRESEQYF.

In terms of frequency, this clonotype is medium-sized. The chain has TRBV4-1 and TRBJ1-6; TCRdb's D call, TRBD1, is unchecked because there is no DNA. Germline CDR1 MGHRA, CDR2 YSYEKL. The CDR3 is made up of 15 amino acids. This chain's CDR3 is CASSQARQGNSPLHF.

The CDR3 sequence is CASSEQGAGANVLTF. V gene TRBV6-1 combines with J gene TRBJ2-6; TCRdb's D gene call, TRBD1, goes unchecked for lack of DNA. This CDR3 has 15 amino acids. Germline-derived CDR1 and CDR2 are MNHNS and SASEGT.

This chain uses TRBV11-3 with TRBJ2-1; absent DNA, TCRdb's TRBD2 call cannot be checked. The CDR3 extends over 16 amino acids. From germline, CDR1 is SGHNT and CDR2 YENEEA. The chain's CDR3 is CASSLLPSDSYNEQFF.

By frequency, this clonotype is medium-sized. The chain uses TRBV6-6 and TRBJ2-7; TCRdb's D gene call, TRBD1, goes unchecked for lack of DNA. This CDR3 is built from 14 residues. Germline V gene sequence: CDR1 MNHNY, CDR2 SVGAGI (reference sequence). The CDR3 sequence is CASSTGQGGYEQYF.

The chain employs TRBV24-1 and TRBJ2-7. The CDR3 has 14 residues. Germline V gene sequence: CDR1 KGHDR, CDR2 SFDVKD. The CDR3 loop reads CATSDRTKTYEQYF.

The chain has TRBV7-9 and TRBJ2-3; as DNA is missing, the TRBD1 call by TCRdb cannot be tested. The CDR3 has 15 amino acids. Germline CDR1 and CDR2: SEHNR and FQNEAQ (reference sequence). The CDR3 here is CASSAREGRTDTQYF.

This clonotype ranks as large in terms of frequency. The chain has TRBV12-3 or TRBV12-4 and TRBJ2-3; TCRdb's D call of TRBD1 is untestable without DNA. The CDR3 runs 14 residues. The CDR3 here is CASSPTGGTDTQYF.

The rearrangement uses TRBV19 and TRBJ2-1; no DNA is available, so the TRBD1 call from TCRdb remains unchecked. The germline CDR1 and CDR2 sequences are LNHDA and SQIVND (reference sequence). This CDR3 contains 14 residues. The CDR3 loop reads CASSPWAPSNEQFF.

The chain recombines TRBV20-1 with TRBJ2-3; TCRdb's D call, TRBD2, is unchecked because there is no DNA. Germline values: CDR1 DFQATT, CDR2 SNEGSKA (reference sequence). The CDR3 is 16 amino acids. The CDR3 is CSARGLAGPPTDTQYF.

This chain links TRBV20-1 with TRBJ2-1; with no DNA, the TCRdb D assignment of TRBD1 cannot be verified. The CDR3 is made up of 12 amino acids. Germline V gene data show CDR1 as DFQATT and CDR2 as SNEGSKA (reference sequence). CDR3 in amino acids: CSAKFRDTEQFF.

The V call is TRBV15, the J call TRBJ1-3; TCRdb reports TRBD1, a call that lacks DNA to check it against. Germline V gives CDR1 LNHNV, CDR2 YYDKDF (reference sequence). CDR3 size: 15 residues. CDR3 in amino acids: CATSRTGQYGNTIYF.

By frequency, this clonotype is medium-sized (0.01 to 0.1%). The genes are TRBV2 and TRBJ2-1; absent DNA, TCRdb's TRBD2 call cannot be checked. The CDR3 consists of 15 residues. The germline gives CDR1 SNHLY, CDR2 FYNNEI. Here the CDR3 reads CASSAGTSGINEQFF.